Sequencing of this TCR beta chain was carried out in a study of regulatory T cells in long-lasting Graves disease. This clonotype was found many times. Its matching antigen is unknown. The authors built TCR beta libraries using iRepertoire HTBI primers and Arm-PCR of CDR3 regions. TCRdb redid the calling of the multiplex PCR reads with MiXCR, one entry per CDR3 protein. The sample lists 400,000 or so distinct CDR3 sequences, around 24% occurring once. Per germline, CDR1 MDHEN and CDR2 SYDVKM. V lost 10 bases and J lost 10, with 11 bases in between. This CDR3 region has 10 residues. The time point was: persistent/refractory GD, antithyroid drugs over 5 years with positive TRAb. PBMC-derived RNA was used for the TCR library. Into tubes containing EDTA, approximately 8.5 milliliters of peripheral blood were drawn. Study results and limitations: Patients with persistent disease showed a bias toward TRBV28, TRBJ1-2 and TRBJ2-5. Samples came from peripheral blood alone, without thyroid tissue. Owing to a sample size that was small, accuracy may have been reduced.

The origin of this receptor is a female donor with Graves disease. V gene TRBV28 combines with J gene TRBJ2-1; D possibly uses TRBD1 or TRBD2 (6 bases each). The sequencing used peripheral blood mononuclear cells (PBMCs), collected when the disease was refractory, from a patient treated with antithyroid drugs. The CDR3 sequence: CATWGAEQFF. The CDR3 DNA is TGTGCCACCTGGGGGGCCGAGCAGTTCTTC.